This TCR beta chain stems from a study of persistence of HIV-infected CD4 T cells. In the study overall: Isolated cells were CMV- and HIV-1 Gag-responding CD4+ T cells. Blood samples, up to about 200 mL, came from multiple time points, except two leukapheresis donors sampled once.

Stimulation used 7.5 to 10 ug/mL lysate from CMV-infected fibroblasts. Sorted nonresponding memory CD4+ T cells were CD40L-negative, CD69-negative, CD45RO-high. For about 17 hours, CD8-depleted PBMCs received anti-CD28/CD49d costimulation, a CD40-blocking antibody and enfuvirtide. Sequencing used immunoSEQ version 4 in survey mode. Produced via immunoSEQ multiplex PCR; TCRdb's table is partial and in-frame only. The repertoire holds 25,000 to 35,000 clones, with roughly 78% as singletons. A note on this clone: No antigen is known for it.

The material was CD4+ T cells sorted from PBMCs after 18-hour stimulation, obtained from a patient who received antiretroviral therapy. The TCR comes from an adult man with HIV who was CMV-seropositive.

The CDR3 bases are TGTGCCAGCAGCCCCGGGACAGGGGCCCCTCTCCAGCATTTT. This translates into CASSPGTGAPLQHF. The gene calls are TRBV6-5 and TRBJ1-5; 10 nucleotides line up with TRBD1. In germline, CDR1 is MNHEY, CDR2 SVGAGI. V was pared by 6 bases and J by 12 bases, with 11 bases of the junction left unmatched. The CDR3 has 14 amino acids.